This record concerns one T cell receptor (beta chain) sequence. Its matching antigen is unknown. This entry belongs to a study of cytomegalovirus exposure and HLA in healthy donors. The method was immunoSEQ multiplex PCR; TCRdb's version includes in-frame clones alone and lacks a portion of them. There are 150,000 to 200,000 clones in the sample; about three quarters occur only once, and 0.95% to 1.5% lies in the top ten. Study-wide results and caveats: TCR clusters originating in the first cohort tended to co-occur in the roughly 120 validation repertoires, according to a later analysis. As confirmed in vitro, a few CMV-associated chains were specific for CMV antigens. The investigators catalogued under 200 TCR beta chains as cytomegalovirus-associated. Reports credit the classifier with highly specific, highly sensitive diagnosis of cytomegalovirus status.

The germline V gene encodes CDR1 GTSNPN and CDR2 SVGIG (reference sequence). The CDR3 is made up of 15 amino acids. With V trimmed by 1 base and J by 1 base, 6 bases remained unmatched. The sequenced sample consisted of PBMCs. This sequence originates from a woman in her 30s in good health and CMV-seronegative. V usage is TRBV30 and J usage is TRBJ1-1; TRBD1 aligns across 7 bases. Here the CDR3 reads CAWSAAGTENTEAFF. The CDR3 DNA sequence: TGTGCCTGGAGTGCCGCCGGGACAGAGAACACTGAAGCTTTCTTT.